These 13 T cell receptor beta chains were sequenced from one sample in a study of response to subunit inactivated influenza vaccine. TCRdb itself ran the RT-PCR reads through MiXCR, one entry per CDR3 protein. The sample holds about 500,000 distinct CDR3 sequences, more than 7% seen once. The sequenced sample was PBMCs from blood, obtained around 25 months after vaccination. These receptors all stem from a man aged 45 to 70 who received an inactivated influenza vaccine.

The chain recombines TRBV12-3 or TRBV12-4 with TRBJ2-2; D gene ambiguous. The CDR3 sequence is 13 residues long. Deletions cut 1 base from V and 8 bases from J, with 8 bases between. CDR3: CASSLGSLGELFF. CDR3 coding DNA: TGTGCCAGCAGTTTAGGTAGCCTAGGGGAGCTGTTTTTT.

V and J are TRBV6-1 and TRBJ1-6; D may be TRBD1 (5 bases). This CDR3 has 13 residues. Trimming pared 8 bases from V and 9 bases from J, leaving 14 bases between. Germline V CDR1 and CDR2: MNHNS, SASEGT. CDR3 DNA sequence: TGTGCCAGCGGGGGGATTAGCGGTTCACCCCTCCACTTT. It specifies CASGGISGSPLHF.

This chain links TRBV5-5 with TRBJ2-3; TRBD1 is a possible D gene (5 bases). The CDR3 runs 14 residues. Germline CDR1 is SGHKS and CDR2 is YYEKEE (reference sequence). V was shortened by 4 bases and J by 4 bases, with 13 bases between the two germline ends. The CDR3 DNA follows: TGTGCCAGCAGCCCTGGGGCCCTCGCAGATACGCAGTATTTT. Its protein product is CASSPGALADTQYF.

This clonotype was seen a few times. The chain recombines TRBV12-3 or TRBV12-4 with TRBJ1-6, with 7 bases matching TRBD1. V shed 1 base, J shed 7 bases, and the junction held 1 base outside the gene matches. This CDR3 is 14 amino acids long. The CDR3 here is CASSLEQGNSPLHF. The CDR3 DNA reads TGTGCCAGCAGTTTAGAACAGGGGAATTCACCCCTCCACTTT.

There are many counts of this clonotype. The CDR3 sequence is CSASLGQGVNSPLHF. Written as DNA, the CDR3 is TGCAGTGCTAGCCTCGGACAGGGGGTAAATTCACCCCTCCACTTT. The chain combines TRBV20-1 with TRBJ1-6; TRBD1 matches 10 bases. From germline, CDR1 is DFQATT and CDR2 SNEGSKA (reference sequence). The junction had 6 bases not matched to a gene; V was cut back by 3 bases and J by 7 bases. This CDR3 comprises 15 residues.

The chain recombines TRBV12-3 or TRBV12-4 with TRBJ1-2; D gene ambiguous. Trimming cost V 3 bases and J 7 bases, with 15 bases left between them. The CDR3 is 14 amino acids. The DNA of the CDR3 is TGTGCCAGCAGTTTGATTTTCCCCTACCGTGGCTACACCTTC. Protein: CASSLIFPYRGYTF.

This clonotype was found many times. This chain joins TRBV6-5 and TRBJ2-2, with 9 bases that match TRBD1. The CDR3 loop spans 16 amino acids. Germline trimming cut 6 bases from V and 2 bases from J; bases unmatched to any gene: 7. Germline V CDR1 and CDR2: MNHEY, SVGAGI. The CDR3 sequence: CASRRRQGGNTGELFF. In DNA form, the CDR3 reads TGTGCCAGCAGACGCCGACAGGGGGGCAACACCGGGGAGCTGTTTTTT.

The J gene is TRBJ1-5, the V gene TRBV2; a weak D match, TRBD1 (6 bases). In germline, CDR1 is SNHLY, CDR2 FYNNEI. Deletions cut 4 bases from V and 3 bases from J, with 13 bases between. This CDR3 has 15 amino acids. CDR3 sequence reads: CASSVNRDNNQPQHF. The CDR3 region has the DNA TGTGCCAGCAGTGTGAACCGGGACAACAATCAGCCCCAGCATTTT. Complete variable domain (other parts from reference TRBV2 and TRBJ1-5): EPEVTQTPSHQVTQMGQEVILRCVPISNHLYFYWYRQILGQKVEFLVSFYNNEISEKSEIFDDQFSVERPDGSNFTLKIRSTKLEDSAMYFCASSVNRDNNQPQHFGDGTRLSIL.

The chain employs TRBV12-3 or TRBV12-4 and TRBJ1-1; D is unresolved. The V gene lost 6 bases and the J gene lost 0 bases, with 14 bases spanning the gap. The CDR3 is made up of 15 amino acids. CDR3 nucleotide sequence: TGTGCCAGCAGGATGACGGGAAGATTGAACACTGAAGCTTTCTTT. Amino acids: CASRMTGRLNTEAFF.

This clonotype was seen more than once but under ten times. The chain combines TRBV12-3 or TRBV12-4 with TRBJ2-1, with no clear D. The CDR3 runs 15 residues. Trimming took 1 base from V and 0 from J, leaving 7 bases between them. CDR3 loop: CASSLGLNSYNEQFF. CDR3 nucleotides: TGTGCCAGCAGTTTAGGGCTTAACTCCTACAATGAGCAGTTCTTC.

The chain recombines TRBV20-1 with TRBJ2-6; D is unclear. Germline V CDR1 and CDR2: DFQATT, SNEGSKA (reference sequence). V gave up 7 bases and J gave up 0 bases, with 13 bases separating them. This CDR3 comprises 15 residues. The CDR3 DNA follows: TGCAGTGTACGCAGACCAAGCTCTGGGGCCAACGTCCTGACTTTC. This translates into CSVRRPSSGANVLTF.

In DNA form, the CDR3 reads TGTGCCAGCAGCTTGCCCCGAGGAGGGGGAAACGAGCAGTACTTC. This encodes CASSLPRGGGNEQYF. The chain employs TRBV11-1 and TRBJ2-7; D may be TRBD1 or TRBD2 (6 bases each). The germline gives CDR1 SGHAT, CDR2 FQDESV (reference sequence). The CDR3 has 15 amino acids. Trimming took 3 bases from V and 5 from J, leaving 17 bases between them.

V and J are TRBV12-3 or TRBV12-4 and TRBJ2-1, with 8 bases lining up with TRBD1. This CDR3 has 16 residues. V lost 3 bases, J lost 4 bases, and 8 bases stayed unmatched. The CDR3 reads CASSFLQGVGYNEQFF. CDR3 nucleotides: TGTGCCAGCAGTTTCCTACAGGGGGTGGGGTACAATGAGCAGTTCTTC.